What follows are 2 T cell receptor beta chains derived from one specimen sequenced in a study of cytomegalovirus exposure and HLA in healthy donors. The PCR was carried out with 60 Vbeta primers and 13 Jbeta primers. The data were produced by immunoSEQ multiplex PCR, yet TCRdb's version contains in-frame clones alone and is incomplete. The table lists fewer than 250,000 clones, 60% to 80% of them singletons. Source material: PBMCs. The receptor source for this set is a male donor in good health and CMV-seronegative.

This sequence joins TRBV7-2 and TRBJ1-4, with D unclear. The CDR3 contains 15 residues. Trimming removed 5 bases from V and 4 bases from J, with 14 bases in between. Germline CDR1 is SGHTA and CDR2 is FQGNSA. The CDR3 sequence is CASSGGRVRNEKLFF. CDR3 nucleotide sequence: TGTGCCAGCAGCGGAGGACGGGTTCGTAATGAAAAACTGTTTTTT.

The chain employs TRBV19 and TRBJ2-3; the D gene is possibly TRBD2 (5 bases). In germline, CDR1 is LNHDA, CDR2 SQIVND (reference sequence). The germline V and J ends were trimmed by 1 base and 10 bases, with 9 bases remaining between them. The CDR3 is 12 residues long. The CDR3 sequence: CASSIVVGAQYF. CDR3 sequence (DNA): TGTGCCAGTAGTATAGTAGTCGGGGCGCAGTATTTT.